This T cell receptor beta chain appears in the sequencing data of a study of CD8 T cells in ankylosing spondylitis. General study findings and limits: A TCR beta motif of 7 to 9 highly homologous variants seemed to mark ankylosing spondylitis blood.

Germline loops: CDR1 DFQATT, CDR2 SNEGSKA (reference sequence). The CDR3 extends over 15 amino acids. With V trimmed by 3 bases and J by 3 bases, 4 bases remained unmatched. Worth noting for this clonotype: Its antigen remains unidentified.

TCRdb used MiXCR to reprocess the 5' RACE reads, holding one entry per CDR3 protein. The sample has about 160,000 distinct CDR3 sequences, just over 9.5% seen once. V gene TRBV20-1 combines with J gene TRBJ2-1; 11 bases fit TRBD2. Sequenced sample: blood, either unsorted or a sorted T cell fraction (not recorded which). This TCR was sampled from a female donor with ankylosing spondylitis or in good health (not recorded which). The CDR3 coding sequence is TGCAGTGCTAGGGCACTAGCGGGAGACTACAATGAGCAGTTCTTC. This sequence encodes CSARALAGDYNEQFF.